This T cell receptor beta chain was sequenced during a study of shared clonotypes between healthy human individuals. The study's findings and limits: Generation of non-shared clonotypes was less probable than generation of clonotypes shared by all four donors. About 5% of naive CD4 clonotypes were common to a few donors.

There were no recent acute infections or vaccinations among the donors, who were healthy HIV-negative adults. This clone came up once. Its specificity is not known. The test was conducted at deep level. Assay: immunoSEQ multiplex PCR; the TCRdb copy retains only in-frame clones and omits some. The sample includes about 120,000 clones, roughly two thirds seen only once; the top ten take 24%. This CDR3 has 16 amino acids. Deletions cut 2 bases from V and 6 bases from J, with 17 bases between. Germline-derived CDR1 and CDR2 are LGHNA and YNFKEQ. The sequencing input was memory CD8+ T cells sorted from blood. Subset defined: CD45RO+ cells pooled with CCR7-negative TemRA cells. J is TRBJ2-1 and V is TRBV4-2; a possible D gene is TRBD2 (6 bases). The receptor's source is a woman under 40 in good health. CDR3 bases: TGTGCCAGCAGCCAAACTCTTCCTAGCGCGTTCAATGAGCAGTTCTTC. As protein: CASSQTLPSAFNEQFF.